The 2 T cell receptor beta chains given below trace back to one sample, sequenced in a study of OX40 agonist ivuxolimab in advanced cancers. The receptor library was made with the immunoSEQ multiplex PCR assay. TCRdb mirrors the immuneACCESS table, restricted to in-frame sequences. Some clones are absent from its copies; in checked studies, under half trace to an unresolved V gene, and the reason for the others is unknown. Present in this sample are about 94,000 clones, more than 85% of which were seen just once. The ten largest account for 3.4% of the sample. The source material was CD4+ or CD8+ T cells sorted from blood, sampled in a trial of the OX40 agonist ivuxolimab. The source of these receptors is an adult with an advanced solid tumor such as melanoma, head and neck, liver or kidney cancer.

The chain combines TRBV4-2 with TRBJ1-1; 7 bases line up with TRBD1. Germline CDR1 reads LGHNA; CDR2 reads YNFKEQ. J gave up 0 bases and V 0 bases, and 7 bases lay outside the gene matches. This CDR3 is 17 amino acids long. The CDR3, as DNA: TGTGCCAGCAGCCAAGATCGAAAGGGACAGTTGAACACTGAAGCTTTCTTT. It encodes CASSQDRKGQLNTEAFF.

V gene TRBV11-3 combines with J gene TRBJ2-5; D gene unclear. This CDR3 region has 16 residues. Trimming took off 2 bases at V and 3 bases at J, with 16 bases between the two ends. Germline lookup yields CDR1 SGHNT and CDR2 YENEEA. CDR3 protein: CASSLFRFRPEETQYF. CDR3 bases: TGTGCCAGCAGCTTATTTCGGTTCCGTCCGGAAGAGACCCAGTACTTC.